This TCR beta chain was sequenced for a study of Graves' ophthalmopathy and Graves' hyperthyroidism (dated 2018 in TCRdb). Study-wide context: Peripheral blood was collected at initial diagnosis, prior to any treatment. In total, approximately 130 blood samples were TCR-sequenced: 40 to 45 ophthalmopathy, under 80 hyperthyroidism and about 17 hyperthyroidism-to-ophthalmopathy patients. Following sampling, methimazole starting at 30 mg daily was administered to hyperthyroidism patients, and high-dose intravenous methylprednisolone was administered to ophthalmopathy patients. T-cell repertoires of thyroid tissue and blood were compared in 5 or 6 hyperthyroidism patients. To explore V-J signatures that separate ophthalmopathy from hyperthyroidism, a discovery set of about a hundred patients was enrolled, consisting of under 50 with ophthalmopathy and about 60 with stable hyperthyroidism. The independent validation cohort included under 20 hyperthyroidism patients plus 17 patients who later progressed from hyperthyroidism to ophthalmopathy. To tell Graves' ophthalmopathy apart from Graves' hyperthyroidism, and to predict which patients would progress to ophthalmopathy, the study relied on TCR beta repertoire signatures. Results the study describes overall, beyond this receptor: Most expanded thyroid clonotypes with frequency above 0.001 were also detected in blood, suggesting blood repertoires may reflect the thyroid immune response. In validation, the model predicted ophthalmopathy progression with about 64% sensitivity and approximately 78% specificity; about a dozen predicted patients were CT-confirmed with GO in a median of about 7.1 months. In cross-validation, the 13-signature model distinguished ophthalmopathy from stable hyperthyroidism with about 90% sensitivity and around 81% specificity, and in the test set the corresponding values were approximately 80% and 68%. No statistical method was used to predetermine the sample size, and group allocation was not hidden from the investigators.

For repertoire sequencing, the TCR beta CDR3 regions were amplified from RNA transcripts. The first round of RT-PCR was done with HTBI primers and the Qiagen OneStep RT-PCR kit, and was followed by a second round of multiplex PCR, then size selection and purification. Sequencing of the libraries was carried out on an Illumina HiSeq2000 in paired-end mode with 100 bp reads. On the study's bioinformatics: Reads were processed with SOAPnuke, discarding reads with adapters, uncalled bases, mean Phred below 15, or no exact constant-primer or identifier match. COPE v1.2.5 was used to merge the high-quality paired reads. Clonotypes were defined as unique nucleotide sequences and were aligned to IMGT TRB V, D and J references using MiTCR v1.1. The analysis was limited to V-J combinations with a frequency above 0.0001, which together covered over 99% of the repertoires. For each V-J combination, a TCR clonal expansion and chaos score was defined as F50 clonal expansion divided by the chaos observed in the TCRdist matrix. Welch's t-statistics and random forest were used to narrow the features down to approximately twelve V-J combinations, which were then fed into a naive Bayes classifier. The Morisita-Horn index was used to measure how similar the thyroid and blood repertoires were. TCRdb reprocessing: public reads trimmed at Q25 with fastp, clones called with MiXCR, in-frame beta chains kept. Identical CDR3 protein sequences are pooled into one entry, listed with their most common genes and DNA. The V and J calls come from TCRdb's annotation, not from the publication. The sample includes 600,000 to 700,000 distinct CDR3 sequences, with about 41% observed a single time. Of the sample, more than 2.5% falls within the top ten clones.

In its sample, this clonotype was seen many times. The antigen it recognizes is unknown. No qualities accompany the bases; no much larger clone lies one base away. V is shortened by 0 bases, J by 7 bases, and the region joining them spans 12 bases. The germline V gene encodes CDR1 MNHNY and CDR2 SVGAGI (reference sequence). Its CDR3 holds 15 amino acids, cysteine through phenylalanine. This entry keeps only the CDR3 DNA: 45 bases, framed from base 1. Ophthalmopathy patients were characterized by moderately to severely active disease, a Clinical Activity Score of at least 3, a NOSPECS grade of at least 4, and a disease duration under 3 months. Patients with other autoimmune diseases, uncontrolled infections, pregnancy or lactation were excluded. Diagnosis relied on clinical symptoms, serum thyroxine, TRAb, thyroid ultrasound and orbital computed tomography. Ficoll-Paque density gradient centrifugation was used to isolate PBMCs from about 10 ml of fresh peripheral blood. Total RNA was extracted with Trizol reagent and quality-checked on an Agilent 2100 Bioanalyzer.

The rearrangement combines TRBV6-6 with TRBJ1-4; D gene: possibly TRBD1, on 5 matching bases. This receptor was identified in an adult man with Graves' ophthalmopathy. The sequenced material came from peripheral blood. The bases are TGTGCCAGCAGTTACTCTGGCAGGGATGGTGAAAAACTGTTTTTT. This is translated as CASSYSGRDGEKLFF.